A selection of T cell receptor beta chains follows, all from one sample in a study of cytomegalovirus exposure and HLA in healthy donors. Data came from immunoSEQ multiplex PCR; TCRdb stores just in-frame clones and leaves some out. The top ten clones hold approximately 4.2% of a sample with about 73,000 clones, 70% to 90% of them seen once. Sequenced material: PBMCs. The receptor set was obtained from a woman aged 18-35 years in good health and CMV-seropositive. Both conserved end residues are part of each CDR3. The D gene is left open where the match is weak. Size is stated for part of the rows, as once, few or many counts, or as a class when the clone is expanded.

TRBV27	.	.	13	TRBJ2-5	TGTGCCAGCAGTTTCAGGGGCCAAGAGACCCAGTACTTC	CASSFRGQETQYF
TRBV10-1	.	.	15	TRBJ2-1	TGCGCCAGCAGTGAGTCTGGCGGGTCGGTTAATGAGCAGTTCTTC	CASSESGGSVNEQFF
TRBV27	.	TRBD1	14	TRBJ2-7	TGTGCCAGCAGTATAAGACAGGGGTGGGGCGAGCAGTACTTC	CASSIRQGWGEQYF
TRBV4-1	once	.	13	TRBJ1-1	TGCGCCAGCAGCCAAGGCAGGAACACTGAAGCTTTCTTT	CASSQGRNTEAFF
TRBV15	.	.	15	TRBJ1-5	TGTGCCACCAGCATAACACAGGGTAGCAATCAGCCCCAGCATTTT	CATSITQGSNQPQHF
TRBV6-1	.	TRBD2	16	TRBJ2-7	TGTGCCAGCAGTGGATTAGCGGGAGGAGCCTCCTACGAGCAGTACTTC	CASSGLAGGASYEQYF
TRBV29-1	.	TRBD1	15	TRBJ2-5	TGCAGCGCCCGAACAGGGGCGTGGATTGGGGAGACCCAGTACTTC	CSARTGAWIGETQYF
TRBV6-1	.	.	13	TRBJ2-7	TGTGCCAGCAGACCACAGGAGAACTACGAGCAGTACTTC	CASRPQENYEQYF
TRBV29-1	.	.	17	TRBJ1-1	TGCAGCGTTGGTGGGCAGGGGATTCGGGGCATGAACACTGAAGCTTTCTTT	CSVGGQGIRGMNTEAFF
TRBV18	.	.	13	TRBJ1-5	TGTGCCAGCTCACCCGAGAGGGCTCAGCCCCAGCATTTT	CASSPERAQPQHF
TRBV25-1	.	TRBD1	12	TRBJ2-7	TGTGCCAGCAGTGGGACAGGGTACGAGCAGTACTTC	CASSGTGYEQYF
TRBV19	.	.	14	TRBJ2-7	TGTGCCAGTAGTAGATCTAGTTTGTCCTACGAGCAGTACTTC	CASSRSSLSYEQYF
TRBV10-3	.	.	12	TRBJ1-3	TGTGCCATCACCGCAGGGGGAAACACCATATATTTT	CAITAGGNTIYF
TRBV6-4	.	.	14	TRBJ2-2	TGTGCCAGCAGTGACGGGCCAGACACCGGGGAGCTGTTTTTT	CASSDGPDTGELFF
TRBV2	.	TRBD1	14	TRBJ2-7	TGTGCCAGCGCCTGGGGGACAGAGTTCTACGAGCAGTACTTC	CASAWGTEFYEQYF
TRBV9	.	TRBD1	17	TRBJ2-3	TGTGCCAGCAGCGTAAATCCCGGGACAGAGGCATCAGATACGCAGTATTTT	CASSVNPGTEASDTQYF
TRBV4-2	.	.	14	TRBJ2-3	TGTGCCAGCAGCCAAAGACTAGTGACAGATACGCAGTATTTT	CASSQRLVTDTQYF
TRBV4-2	.	TRBD1	16	TRBJ2-7	TGTGCCAGCAGCCAAGATCCTCGACAGGGTTTCGGCGAGCAGTACTTC	CASSQDPRQGFGEQYF
TRBV29-1	.	.	11	TRBJ1-1	TGCAGCGTTGTTTTTCCAACGGGGGCTTTCTTT	CSVVFPTGAFF
TRBV6-1	.	.	15	TRBJ1-1	TGTGCCAGCACAGTATTGGGACACGATAACACTGAAGCTTTCTTT	CASTVLGHDNTEAFF
TRBV28	.	TRBD1	14	TRBJ1-2	TGTGCCAGCAGTTCTAACCAGGGGGTTGATGGCTACACCTTC	CASSSNQGVDGYTF
TRBV19	.	.	13	TRBJ1-1	TGTGCCAGTAGGCAGCGGCAGGTCACTGAAGCTTTCTTT	CASRQRQVTEAFF
TRBV6-1	.	TRBD1	13	TRBJ1-1	TGTGCCAGCAGTCTGACAGGGGACACTGAAGCTTTCTTT	CASSLTGDTEAFF
TRBV4-1	.	.	15	TRBJ2-1	TGCGCCAGCAGCCAAGAGGTAGACATATACAATGAGCAGTTCTTC	CASSQEVDIYNEQFF
TRBV6-5	.	.	14	TRBJ1-1	TGTGCCAGCAGTCCTGCTGCGGGGGGCACTGAAGCTTTCTTT	CASSPAAGGTEAFF
TRBV7-9	.	.	11	TRBJ1-1	TGTGCCAGCAGCAACAGTACTGAAGCTTTCTTT	CASSNSTEAFF
TRBV30	.	TRBD1	13	TRBJ2-1	TGTGCCTGGAGCCCCGGACAGGGGAATGAGCAGTTCTTC	CAWSPGQGNEQFF
TRBV5-6	.	TRBD2	17	TRBJ2-3	TGTGCCAGCAGCTTGGTTACTAGCGGGTATAGCACAGATACGCAGTATTTT	CASSLVTSGYSTDTQYF
TRBV9	once	TRBD1	16	TRBJ2-3	TGTGCCAGCAGCCCCGACCGGGACAGGAGCACAGATACGCAGTATTTT	CASSPDRDRSTDTQYF
TRBV10-2	.	TRBD2	17	TRBJ2-3	TGCGTCAGCAGTGCAAGGCTAGCGGGAGTCAGCGCAGATACGCAGTATTTT	CVSSARLAGVSADTQYF
TRBV12-5	.	TRBD1	16	TRBJ2-5	TGTGCTAGTGGTCCCCCTCGACAGGGGAATCAAGAGACCCAGTACTTC	CASGPPRQGNQETQYF
TRBV6-1	few	TRBD2	15	TRBJ2-1	TGTGCCAGCAATCCTAGCGGGAGGGCCGGTAGTGAGCAGTTCTTC	CASNPSGRAGSEQFF
TRBV19	.	TRBD1	14	TRBJ2-7	TGTGCCAGTAGTAATGGGCAGGGGGCCTACGAGCAGTACTTC	CASSNGQGAYEQYF